The 20 T cell receptor beta chains below were found in one sample sequenced in a study of blood T cell repertoires in COVID-19. Method: immunoSEQ multiplex PCR; TCRdb's copy keeps in-frame clones and lacks some. The table records about 300,000 clones, approximately 85% of them present only once. The source material was PBMCs or T cells enriched from blood (not recorded which). The receptors stem from a man aged 25-45 years who had recovered from COVID-19.

V is TRBV19 and J is TRBJ1-2; D is undetermined. Germline CDR1 reads LNHDA; CDR2 reads SQIVND (reference sequence). Between the trimmed V and J ends, which lost 0 bases and 4 bases, there was a span of 15 bases. The CDR3 has 16 residues. Written as DNA, the CDR3 is TGTGCCAGTAGTATAGATGGGCTAGCCTGGACCTATGGCTACACCTTC. Translated: CASSIDGLAWTYGYTF.

This chain links TRBV6-1 with TRBJ1-5; 8 bases match TRBD1. CDR3 length: 14 residues. Germline V CDR1 and CDR2: MNHNS, SASEGT. V shed 7 bases and J 1 base; nucleotides not matched to a gene: 3. In nucleotides, the CDR3 is TGTGCCAGCAAAGCAGGGGGCAGCAATCAGCCCCAGCATTTT. As protein: CASKAGGSNQPQHF.

This clone was observed a few times. The rearrangement joins TRBV3-1 (or the pseudogene TRBV3-2) to TRBJ1-2; D possibly corresponds to TRBD1 (5 bases). CDR1 and CDR2 (germline): LGHDT, YNNKEL (reference sequence). V was shortened by 1 base and J by 2 bases, with 8 bases between the two germline ends. The CDR3 covers 14 residues. Here the CDR3 reads CASSQGQINYGYTF. The CDR3 nucleotides are TGTGCCAGCAGCCAAGGACAGATCAACTATGGCTACACCTTC.

The J gene is TRBJ2-3, the V gene TRBV10-3; tentative D call: TRBD2 (6 bases). CDR3 length equals 14 residues. Germline assignment: CDR1 ENHRY and CDR2 SYGVKD. The ends were cut back, 6 bases at V and 6 bases at J, with 16 bases in the middle. The CDR3 reads CAISLSRRGDTQYF. CDR3 nucleotide sequence: TGTGCCATCAGCCTGAGTCGGAGGGGCGATACGCAGTATTTT.

The rearrangement uses TRBV9 and TRBJ2-3, with 7 positions matching TRBD2. V dropped 4 bases and J dropped 6; count of bases not matched to a gene: 11. The CDR3 has 15 amino acids. Germline V CDR1 and CDR2: SGDLS, YYNGEE. The CDR3, as DNA: TGTGCCAGCAGCTCAGGCGGGGGTCCCTCCGATACGCAGTATTTT. It encodes CASSSGGGPSDTQYF.

The rearrangement joins TRBV11-1 to TRBJ2-5, with 9 bases identical to TRBD2. CDR3 length: 14 residues. CDR1 and CDR2 from the germline V gene are SGHAT and FQDESV (reference sequence). V dropped 5 bases and J dropped 5; count of bases not matched to a gene: 6. The CDR3 reads CASSKRGDLETQYF. CDR3 DNA sequence: TGTGCCAGCAGCAAGCGGGGGGATCTGGAGACCCAGTACTTC.

The chain carries TRBV9 and TRBJ1-3; TRBD1 might be the D (6 bases). Germline CDR1 SGDLS, CDR2 YYNGEE. Trimming took off 4 bases at V and 8 bases at J, with 16 bases between the two ends. This CDR3 has 14 residues. The CDR3 bases are TGTGCCAGCAGCCCCCAGGGGCGAGGAGACACCATATATTTT. As protein: CASSPQGRGDTIYF.

V and J are TRBV5-6 and TRBJ2-3; the D is unclear. Trimming pared 5 bases from V and 0 bases from J, leaving 7 bases between. The V gene's germline CDR1 is SGHDT and CDR2 YYEEEE. CDR3 size: 13 residues. This CDR3 reads CASSIGSTDTQYF. The CDR3 DNA sequence: TGTGCCAGCAGTATCGGGAGCACAGATACGCAGTATTTT. The full variable domain, with the rest looked up from reference TRBV5-6 and TRBJ2-3, is DAGVTQSPTHLIKTRGQQVTLRCSPKSGHDTVSWYQQALGQGPQFIFQYYEEEERQRGNFPDRFSGHQFPNYSSELNVNALLLGDSALYLCASSIGSTDTQYFGPGTRLTVL.

This chain joins TRBV29-1 and TRBJ1-1; D gene unclear. V lost 5 bases to trimming and J lost 6 bases, with 7 bases between them. Germline V gives CDR1 SQVTM, CDR2 ANQGSEA. The CDR3 totals 10 residues. The CDR3 here is CSVTAPEAFF. CDR3 bases: TGCAGCGTTACAGCTCCTGAAGCTTTCTTT.

This sequence joins TRBV29-1 and TRBJ1-1; unclear D gene. The ends were cut back, 0 bases at V and 7 bases at J, with 9 bases in the middle. This CDR3 is built from 12 residues. Germline CDR1 reads SQVTM; CDR2 reads ANQGSEA. The CDR3 sequence: CSVEDLPSEAFF. In DNA form, the CDR3 reads TGCAGCGTTGAAGATCTACCAAGTGAAGCTTTCTTT.

This chain links TRBV5-1 with TRBJ2-2, with TRBD2 identical over 10 bases. The CDR3 has 13 residues. Trimming removed 4 bases from V and 10 bases from J; junction bases left unmatched: 4. Germline assignment: CDR1 SGHRS and CDR2 YFSETQ. This chain's CDR3 is CASSSGGGAELFF. The CDR3 bases are TGCGCCAGCAGCAGCGGGGGGGGTGCGGAGCTGTTTTTT.

This clone showed up just once. The junction differs from germline at one of its ends, possibly a read error. The CDR3 loop reads CASSPPEGDIMYF. The CDR3 coding sequence is TGTGCTAGCAGCCCCCCTGAGGGGGATATTATGTACTTC. V gene TRBV7-7 combines with J gene TRBJ2-7; a possible D gene is TRBD1 (6 bases). The CDR3 length is 13 residues. From germline, CDR1 is SSHAT and CDR2 FNYEAQ (reference sequence).

The chain carries TRBV10-3 and TRBJ1-1; 7 bases align to TRBD1. Per the germline V gene, CDR1 is ENHRY and CDR2 is SYGVKD. V lost 6 bases, J lost 4 bases, and 5 bases stayed unmatched. This CDR3 spans 13 amino acids. The CDR3 sequence is CAISDRALTEAFF. As DNA, the CDR3 is TGTGCCATCAGCGACAGGGCTCTCACTGAAGCTTTCTTT.

The chain carries TRBV27 and TRBJ2-3, with 7 bases fitting TRBD2. The germline V gene encodes CDR1 MNHEY and CDR2 SMNVEV (reference sequence). The CDR3 is 16 residues long. V lost 0 bases to trimming and J lost 2 bases; unmatched junction nucleotides: 5. The DNA for the CDR3 is TGTGCCAGCAGTTTATCATGGCGGGAGACCACAGATACGCAGTATTTT. Residues: CASSLSWRETTDTQYF.

There are a few counts of this clone. This rearrangement joins TRBV3-1 (or the pseudogene TRBV3-2) to TRBJ1-1, with TRBD1 as a possible D gene (6 bases). V was clipped by 4 bases and J by 5 bases, with 17 bases between them. The CDR3 length is 15 residues. In germline, CDR1 is LGHDT, CDR2 YNNKEL (reference sequence). CDR3 in amino acids: CASSRKSRGFTEAFF. CDR3 nucleotide sequence: TGTGCCAGCAGCCGAAAATCCAGGGGATTTACTGAAGCTTTCTTT.

The chain carries TRBV4-1 and TRBJ1-2; 7 nucleotides align to TRBD1. V lost 0 bases to trimming and J lost 8 bases; unmatched junction nucleotides: 9. The germline V gene encodes CDR1 MGHRA and CDR2 YSYEKL. The length of the CDR3 is 15 residues. The CDR3 here is CASSQDLTAGGGYTF. CDR3 in DNA: TGCGCCAGCAGCCAAGATCTCACGGCAGGGGGAGGCTACACCTTC.

This clone was observed a single time. J is TRBJ1-1 and V is TRBV29-1; D is ambiguous. CDR1 SQVTM and CDR2 ANQGSEA come from the germline V gene. V dropped 3 bases and J dropped 4 bases, with 12 bases sitting between them. This CDR3 comprises 13 residues. CDR3 nucleotide sequence: TGCAGCGTTGATGGATGGGGAGGCACTGAAGCTTTCTTT. This sequence encodes CSVDGWGGTEAFF.

This chain uses TRBV5-1 with TRBJ2-2; D is possibly TRBD2 (5 bases). Trimming stripped 6 bases from V and 3 bases from J, with 12 bases between. This CDR3 comprises 14 residues. CDR1 and CDR2 from the germline V gene are SGHRS and YFSETQ. CDR3 sequence (DNA): TGCGCCAGCACCAAGGACGGGGACACCGGGGAGCTGTTTTTT. Protein: CASTKDGDTGELFF.

The genes are TRBV6-5 and TRBJ1-5, with TRBD1 identical over 7 bases. In germline, CDR1 is MNHEY, CDR2 SVGAGI. The CDR3 is 14 residues long. V shed 5 bases and J 5 bases; nucleotides not matched to a gene: 6. The CDR3 here is CASSKGQFHQPQHF. CDR3 nucleotide sequence: TGTGCCAGCAGTAAGGGACAGTTTCATCAGCCCCAGCATTTT.

The J gene is TRBJ2-7, the V gene TRBV7-3; no clear D. This CDR3 is built from 15 residues. The V gene lost 2 bases and the J gene lost 3 bases, with 14 bases spanning the gap. CDR1 SGHTA and CDR2 FQGTGA come from the germline V gene. The CDR3 is CASSLLSQHHYEQYF. CDR3 DNA sequence: TGTGCCAGCAGCTTACTTAGCCAGCACCACTACGAGCAGTACTTC.